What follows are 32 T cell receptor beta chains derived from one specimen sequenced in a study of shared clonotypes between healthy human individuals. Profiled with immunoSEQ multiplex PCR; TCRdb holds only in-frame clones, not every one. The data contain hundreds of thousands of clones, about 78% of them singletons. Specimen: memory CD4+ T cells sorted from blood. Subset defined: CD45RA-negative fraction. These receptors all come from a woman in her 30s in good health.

CDR3 sequence (DNA): TGTGCCAGCAGTTTCAGGCAGCTCCCCTACGAGCAGTACTTC. It translates to CASSFRQLPYEQYF. V usage is TRBV27 and J usage is TRBJ2-7; the D is unclear. The CDR3 extends over 14 amino acids. Trimming cost V 3 bases and J 2 bases, with 11 bases left between them. In germline, CDR1 is MNHEY, CDR2 SMNVEV (reference sequence).

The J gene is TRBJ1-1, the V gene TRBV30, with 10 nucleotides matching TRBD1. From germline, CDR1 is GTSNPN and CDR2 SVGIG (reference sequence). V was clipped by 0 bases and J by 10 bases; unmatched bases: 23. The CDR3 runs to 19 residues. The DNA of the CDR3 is TGTGCCTGGAGTGTAGGGGGTAAAGCCCGACAGGGGGCGCGTTATGGAGCTTTCTTT. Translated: CAWSVGGKARQGARYGAFF.

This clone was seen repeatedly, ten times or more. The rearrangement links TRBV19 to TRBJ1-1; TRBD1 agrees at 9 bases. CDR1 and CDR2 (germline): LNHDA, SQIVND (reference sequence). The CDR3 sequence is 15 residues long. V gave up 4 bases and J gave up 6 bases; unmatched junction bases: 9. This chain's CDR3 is CASSTGTGISPEAFF. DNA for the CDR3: TGTGCCAGTAGTACGGGGACAGGGATCTCCCCTGAAGCTTTCTTT. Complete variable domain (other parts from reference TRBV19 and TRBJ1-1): DGGITQSPKYLFRKEGQNVTLSCEQNLNHDAMYWYRQDPGQGLRLIYYSQIVNDFQKGDIAEGYSVSREKKESFPLTVTSAQKNPTAFYLCASSTGTGISPEAFFGQGTRLTVV.

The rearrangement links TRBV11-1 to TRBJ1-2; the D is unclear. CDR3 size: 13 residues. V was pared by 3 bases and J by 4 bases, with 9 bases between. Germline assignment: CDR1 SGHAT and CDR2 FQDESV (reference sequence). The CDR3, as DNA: TGTGCCAGCAGCTTTCTCGCAGGCTATGGCTACACCTTC. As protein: CASSFLAGYGYTF.

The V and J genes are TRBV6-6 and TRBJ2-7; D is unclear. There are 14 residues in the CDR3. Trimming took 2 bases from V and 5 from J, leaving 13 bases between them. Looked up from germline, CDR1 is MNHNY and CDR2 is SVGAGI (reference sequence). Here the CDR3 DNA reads TGTGCCAGCAGTTACACGTCCGGGCCCAACGAGCAGTACTTC. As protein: CASSYTSGPNEQYF.

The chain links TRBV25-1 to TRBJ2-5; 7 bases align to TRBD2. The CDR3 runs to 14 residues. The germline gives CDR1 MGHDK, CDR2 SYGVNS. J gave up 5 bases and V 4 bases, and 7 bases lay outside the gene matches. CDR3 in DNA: TGTGCCAGCAGTGTTACGGGAGGAGAGGAGACCCAGTACTTC. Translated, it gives CASSVTGGEETQYF.

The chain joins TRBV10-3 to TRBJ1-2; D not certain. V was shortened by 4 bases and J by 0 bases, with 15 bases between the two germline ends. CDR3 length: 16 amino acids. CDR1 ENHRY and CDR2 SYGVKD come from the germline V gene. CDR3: CAISGSIGTPNYGYTF. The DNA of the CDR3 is TGTGCCATCAGTGGGTCTATAGGAACACCTAACTATGGCTACACCTTC.

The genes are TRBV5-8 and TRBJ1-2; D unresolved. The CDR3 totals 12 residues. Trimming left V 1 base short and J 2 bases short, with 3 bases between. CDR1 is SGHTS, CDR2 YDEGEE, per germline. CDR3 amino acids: CASSLSNYGYTF. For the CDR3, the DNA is TGTGCCAGCAGCTTGAGCAACTATGGCTACACCTTC.

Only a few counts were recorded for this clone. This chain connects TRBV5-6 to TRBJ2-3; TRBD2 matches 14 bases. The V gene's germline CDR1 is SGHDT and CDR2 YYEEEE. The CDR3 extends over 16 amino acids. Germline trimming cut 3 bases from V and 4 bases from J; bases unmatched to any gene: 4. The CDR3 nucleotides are TGTGCCAGCAGCTCCCAGACTAGCGGGAGGGCAGATACGCAGTATTTT. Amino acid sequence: CASSSQTSGRADTQYF.

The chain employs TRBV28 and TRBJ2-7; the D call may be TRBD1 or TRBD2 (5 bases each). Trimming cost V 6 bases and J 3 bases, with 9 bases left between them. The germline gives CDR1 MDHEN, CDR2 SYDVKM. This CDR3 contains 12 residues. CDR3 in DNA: TGTGCCAGCAGGGTGAGGGGCTACGAGCAGTACTTC. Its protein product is CASRVRGYEQYF. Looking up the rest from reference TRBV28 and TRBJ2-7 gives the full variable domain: DVKVTQSSRYLVKRTGEKVFLECVQDMDHENMFWYRQDPGLGLRLIYFSYDVKMKEKGDIPEGYSVSREKKERFSLILESASTNQTSMYLCASRVRGYEQYFGPGTRLTVT.

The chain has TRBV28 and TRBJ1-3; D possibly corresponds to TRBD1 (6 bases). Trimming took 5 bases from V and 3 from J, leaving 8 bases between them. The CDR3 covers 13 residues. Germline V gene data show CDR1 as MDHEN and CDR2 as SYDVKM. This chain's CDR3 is CASSPQGGNTIYF. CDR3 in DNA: TGTGCCAGCAGTCCACAGGGTGGAAACACCATATATTTT.

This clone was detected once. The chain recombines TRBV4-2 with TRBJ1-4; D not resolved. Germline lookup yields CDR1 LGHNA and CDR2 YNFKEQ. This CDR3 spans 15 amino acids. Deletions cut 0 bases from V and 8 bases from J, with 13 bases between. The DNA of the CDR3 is TGTGCCAGCAGCCAAGACGTCGCAGGAGAAGAAAAACTGTTTTTT. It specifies CASSQDVAGEEKLFF.

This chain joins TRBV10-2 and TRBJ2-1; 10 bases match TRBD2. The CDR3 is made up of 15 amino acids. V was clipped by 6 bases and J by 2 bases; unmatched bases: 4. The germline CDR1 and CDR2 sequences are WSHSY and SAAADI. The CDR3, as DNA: TGCGCCAGCAGAAGAAGCGGGAGGGCCTACAATGAGCAGTTCTTC. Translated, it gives CASRRSGRAYNEQFF.

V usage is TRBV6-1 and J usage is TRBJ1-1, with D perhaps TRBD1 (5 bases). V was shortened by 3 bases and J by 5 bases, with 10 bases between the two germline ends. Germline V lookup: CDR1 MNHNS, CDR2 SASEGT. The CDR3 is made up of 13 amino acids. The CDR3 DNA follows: TGTGCCAGCAGTGACCCGCAGGGAACTGAAGCTTTCTTT. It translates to CASSDPQGTEAFF.

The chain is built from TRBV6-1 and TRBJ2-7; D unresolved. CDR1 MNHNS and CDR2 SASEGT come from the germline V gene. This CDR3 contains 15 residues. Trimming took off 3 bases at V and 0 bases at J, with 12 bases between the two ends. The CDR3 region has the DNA TGTGCCAGCAGTGACCAAGGACGGCTCTCCTACGAGCAGTACTTC. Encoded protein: CASSDQGRLSYEQYF.

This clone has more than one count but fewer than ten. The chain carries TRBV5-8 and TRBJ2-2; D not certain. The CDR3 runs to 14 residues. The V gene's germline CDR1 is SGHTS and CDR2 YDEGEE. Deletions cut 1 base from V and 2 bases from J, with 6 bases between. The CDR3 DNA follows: TGTGCCAGCAGCTTGAGACACAACACCGGGGAGCTGTTTTTT. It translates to CASSLRHNTGELFF.

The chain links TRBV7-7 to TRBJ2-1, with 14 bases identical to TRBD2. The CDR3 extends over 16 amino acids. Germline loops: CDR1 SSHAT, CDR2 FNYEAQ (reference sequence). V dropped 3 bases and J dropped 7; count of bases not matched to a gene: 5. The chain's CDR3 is CASSFGLAGGANEQFF. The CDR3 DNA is TGTGCCAGCAGCTTCGGACTAGCGGGAGGTGCGAATGAGCAGTTCTTC.

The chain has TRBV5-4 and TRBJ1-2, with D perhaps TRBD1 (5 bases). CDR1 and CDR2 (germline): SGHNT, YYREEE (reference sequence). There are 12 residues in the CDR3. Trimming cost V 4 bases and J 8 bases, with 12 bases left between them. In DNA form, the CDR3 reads TGTGCCAGCAGCCGGGACGCGCGGGGCTACACCTTC. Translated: CASSRDARGYTF.

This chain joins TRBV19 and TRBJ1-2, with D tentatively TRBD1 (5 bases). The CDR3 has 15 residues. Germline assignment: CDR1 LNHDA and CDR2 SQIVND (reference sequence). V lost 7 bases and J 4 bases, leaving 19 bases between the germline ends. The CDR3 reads CASKGGTLALYGYTF. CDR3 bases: TGTGCCAGTAAGGGAGGGACTCTAGCCCTCTATGGCTACACCTTC.

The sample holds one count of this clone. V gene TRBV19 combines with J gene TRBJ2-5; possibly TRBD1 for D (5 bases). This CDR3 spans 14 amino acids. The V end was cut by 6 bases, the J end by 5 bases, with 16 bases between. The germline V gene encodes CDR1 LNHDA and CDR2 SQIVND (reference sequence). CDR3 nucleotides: TGTGCCAGTAGCGACAACGCAGGGTCGGAGACCCAGTACTTC. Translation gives CASSDNAGSETQYF. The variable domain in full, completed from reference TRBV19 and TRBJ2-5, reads DGGITQSPKYLFRKEGQNVTLSCEQNLNHDAMYWYRQDPGQGLRLIYYSQIVNDFQKGDIAEGYSVSREKKESFPLTVTSAQKNPTAFYLCASSDNAGSETQYFGPGTRLLVL.

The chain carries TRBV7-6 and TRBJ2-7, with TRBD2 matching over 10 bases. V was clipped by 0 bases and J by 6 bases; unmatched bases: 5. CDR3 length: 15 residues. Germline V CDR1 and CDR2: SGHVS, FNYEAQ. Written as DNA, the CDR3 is TGTGCCAGCAGCTTAGCGAGCGGGGGGGCTGCCGAGCAGTACTTC. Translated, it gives CASSLASGGAAEQYF.

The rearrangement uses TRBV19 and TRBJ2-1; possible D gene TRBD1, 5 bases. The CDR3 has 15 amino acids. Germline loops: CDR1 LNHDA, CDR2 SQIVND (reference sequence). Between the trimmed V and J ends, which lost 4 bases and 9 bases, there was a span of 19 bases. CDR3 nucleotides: TGTGCCAGTAGTACGGGCCAGGGCCAGATCGGTGAGCAGTTCTTC. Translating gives CASSTGQGQIGEQFF.

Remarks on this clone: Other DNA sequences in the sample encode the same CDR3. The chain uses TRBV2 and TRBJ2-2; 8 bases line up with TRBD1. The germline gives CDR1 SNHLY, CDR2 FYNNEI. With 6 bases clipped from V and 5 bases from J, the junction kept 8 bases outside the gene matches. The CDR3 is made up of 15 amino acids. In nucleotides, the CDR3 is TGTGCCAGCAGCTCTGGACAGGGCGGTACCGGGGAGCTGTTTTTT. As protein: CASSSGQGGTGELFF. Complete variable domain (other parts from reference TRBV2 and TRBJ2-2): EPEVTQTPSHQVTQMGQEVILRCVPISNHLYFYWYRQILGQKVEFLVSFYNNEISEKSEIFDDQFSVERPDGSNFTLKIRSTKLEDSAMYFCASSSGQGGTGELFFGEGSRLTVL.

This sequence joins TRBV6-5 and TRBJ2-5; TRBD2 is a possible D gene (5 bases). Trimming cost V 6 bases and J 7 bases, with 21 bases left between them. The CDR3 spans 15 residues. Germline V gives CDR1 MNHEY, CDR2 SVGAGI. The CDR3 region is CASRGLGSHGGTQYF. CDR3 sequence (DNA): TGTGCCAGCAGGGGTCTGGGCAGCCACGGAGGGACCCAGTACTTC.

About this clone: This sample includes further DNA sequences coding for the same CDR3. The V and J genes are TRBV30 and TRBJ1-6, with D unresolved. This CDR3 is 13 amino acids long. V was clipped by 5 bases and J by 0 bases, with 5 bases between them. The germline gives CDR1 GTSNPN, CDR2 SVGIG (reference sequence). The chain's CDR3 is CAWRSSYNSPLHF. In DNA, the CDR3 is TGTGCCTGGCGGAGCTCCTATAATTCACCCCTCCACTTT.

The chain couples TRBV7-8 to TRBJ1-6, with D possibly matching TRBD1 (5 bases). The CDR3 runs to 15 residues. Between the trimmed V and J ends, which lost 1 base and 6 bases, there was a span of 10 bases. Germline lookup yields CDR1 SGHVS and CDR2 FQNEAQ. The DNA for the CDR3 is TGTGCCAGCAGCTTAGATGCAGGGTTTAATTCACCCCTCCACTTT. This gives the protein CASSLDAGFNSPLHF.

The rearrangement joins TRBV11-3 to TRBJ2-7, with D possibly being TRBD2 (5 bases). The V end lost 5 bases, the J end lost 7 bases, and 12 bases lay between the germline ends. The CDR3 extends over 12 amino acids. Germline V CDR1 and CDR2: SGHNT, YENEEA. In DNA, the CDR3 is TGTGCCAGCAGCCCAGGACGGGGAGAGCAGTACTTC. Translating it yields CASSPGRGEQYF.

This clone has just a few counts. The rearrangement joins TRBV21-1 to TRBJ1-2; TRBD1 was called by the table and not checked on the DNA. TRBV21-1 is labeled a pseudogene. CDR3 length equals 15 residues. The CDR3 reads CASSTAPGQGSGYTF. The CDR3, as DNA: TGTGCCAGCAGCACCGCGCCTGGACAGGGGAGTGGCTACACCTTC.

CDR3 sequence reads: CASSKYGGKEQYF. The CDR3, as DNA: TGTGCCAGCAGCAAATATGGGGGTAAAGAGCAGTACTTC. This chain links TRBV21-1 with TRBJ2-7. TRBV21-1 is a pseudogene. CDR3 length: 13 amino acids.

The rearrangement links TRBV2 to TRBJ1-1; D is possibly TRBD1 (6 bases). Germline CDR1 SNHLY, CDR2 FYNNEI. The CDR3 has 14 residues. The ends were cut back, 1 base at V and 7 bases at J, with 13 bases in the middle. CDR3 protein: CASSEGQGFGEAFF. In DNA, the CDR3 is TGTGCCAGCAGTGAAGGGCAGGGGTTCGGTGAAGCTTTCTTT.

CDR3 amino acids: CASSLFSGDSGYTF. The CDR3 nucleotides read TGCGCCAGCAGCTTGTTCTCAGGGGACTCTGGCTACACCTTC. The chain recombines TRBV5-1 with TRBJ1-2, with a possible D match to TRBD1 (6 bases). From germline, CDR1 is SGHRS and CDR2 YFSETQ. V shed 1 base and J shed 7 bases, with 14 bases lying between them. The CDR3 sequence is 14 residues long.

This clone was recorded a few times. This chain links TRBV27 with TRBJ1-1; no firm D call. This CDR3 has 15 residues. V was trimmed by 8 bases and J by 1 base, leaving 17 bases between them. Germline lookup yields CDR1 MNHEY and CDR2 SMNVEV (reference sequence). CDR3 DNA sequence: TGTGCCAGCCTATCTACGGTAGACACGAACACTGAAGCTTTCTTT. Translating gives CASLSTVDTNTEAFF.